One sample yielded the 14 T cell receptor beta chains listed below, sequenced in a study of blood T cells in healthy people across ages. The second PCR ran about 6 to 12 cycles with a sample-barcoded 5' primer and J-beta primers. TCRdb re-called the 5' RACE reads with MiXCR, one entry per CDR3 protein. Of about 2 million distinct CDR3 sequences listed, 40% to 55% are singletons. The material sequenced was blood. The receptors here all came from a woman between 40 and 55 years old in good health.

In its sample, this clonotype was seen a few times. The gene calls are TRBV5-1 and TRBJ2-7; tentatively, D is TRBD2 (5 bases). Germline-derived CDR1 and CDR2 are SGHRS and YFSETQ. The V and J ends lost 0 bases and 0 bases respectively, with 10 bases between them. The CDR3 spans 15 residues. CDR3 amino acids: CASSLDAGDSYEQYF. The CDR3 DNA is TGCGCCAGCAGCTTGGATGCCGGGGACTCCTACGAGCAGTACTTC.

The J gene is TRBJ2-1, the V gene TRBV11-2; possibly TRBD1 or TRBD2 for D (5 bases each). This CDR3 spans 15 amino acids. Trimming stripped 1 base from V and 9 bases from J, with 16 bases between. The germline gives CDR1 SGHAT, CDR2 FQNNGV. CDR3 amino acids: CASSLGLGGKGEQFF. The CDR3 nucleotides read TGTGCCAGCAGCTTAGGTCTTGGGGGAAAGGGTGAGCAGTTCTTC. Full variable domain (rest looked up from reference TRBV11-2 and TRBJ2-1): EAGVAQSPRYKIIEKRQSVAFWCNPISGHATLYWYQQILGQGPKLLIQFQNNGVVDDSQLPKDRFSAERLKGVDSTLKIQPAKLEDSAVYLCASSLGLGGKGEQFFGPGTRLTVL.

The rearrangement uses TRBV5-5 and TRBJ2-3; possible D gene TRBD2, 7 bases. This CDR3 contains 16 residues. V was trimmed by 4 bases and J by 4 bases, leaving 19 bases between them. Germline lookup yields CDR1 SGHKS and CDR2 YYEKEE (reference sequence). The CDR3 sequence is CASSLGSGGRADTQYF. CDR3 in DNA: TGTGCCAGCAGCCTGGGGTCGGGGGGCAGGGCAGATACGCAGTATTTT.

This clonotype was seen a handful of times. The V call is TRBV11-2, the J call TRBJ2-7, with D hard to call. The assigned J gene may be wrong: the sequence end matches TRBJ2-5 better. The CDR3 sequence is 12 residues long. Germline loops: CDR1 SGHAT, CDR2 FQNNGV. In DNA form, the CDR3 reads TGTGCCAGCAGCAGTTTTTCGGAGACCCAGTACTTC. Encoded protein: CASSSFSETQYF.

This clonotype was observed a handful of times. The chain uses TRBV20-1 and TRBJ2-6; a weak D match, TRBD1 (5 bases). The CDR3 has 14 amino acids. V was clipped by 3 bases and J by 0 bases, with 6 bases between them. Germline V gene data show CDR1 as DFQATT and CDR2 as SNEGSKA (reference sequence). The CDR3 DNA reads TGCAGTGCTAGGGACATCTCTGGGGCCAACGTCCTGACTTTC. Protein: CSARDISGANVLTF.

The rearrangement joins TRBV20-1 to TRBJ2-4, with D hard to call. The better agreement between TRBJ2-5 and the DNA end casts doubt on the J call. The germline CDR1 and CDR2 sequences are DFQATT and SNEGSKA (reference sequence). The CDR3 covers 14 residues. The CDR3 sequence is CSAHSRRTQETQYF. DNA for the CDR3: TGCAGTGCACACTCCAGACGGACCCAAGAGACCCAGTACTTC.

This clonotype occurred a few times. J is TRBJ2-4 and V is TRBV7-2; D unclear. The length of the CDR3 is 13 residues. Trimming stripped 3 bases from V and 6 bases from J, with 9 bases between. In germline, CDR1 is SGHTA, CDR2 FQGNSA. The DNA of the CDR3 is TGTGCCAGCAGCTTCTTGGTACCAAACATTCAGTACTTC. It translates to CASSFLVPNIQYF.

The rearrangement links TRBV6-2 or TRBV6-3 to TRBJ2-5; D is tentatively TRBD1 or TRBD2 (5 bases each). Per germline, CDR1 MNHEY and CDR2 SVGEGT. The CDR3 is 15 residues long. V lost 4 bases to trimming and J lost 2 bases, with 14 bases between them. The CDR3 DNA reads as TGTGCCAGCAGTTTGACGGGACCACCTCAAGAGACCCAGTACTTC. This codes for CASSLTGPPQETQYF.

The CDR3 reads CASSYEVAGELYNEQFF. The CDR3 DNA sequence: TGTGCCAGCAGTTACGAAGTAGCGGGGGAGCTATACAATGAGCAGTTCTTC. The chain links TRBV6-5 to TRBJ2-1; 9 nucleotides match TRBD2. Germline-derived CDR1 and CDR2 are MNHEY and SVGAGI. The CDR3 consists of 17 residues. V gave up 2 bases and J gave up 4 bases; unmatched junction bases: 9.

V and J are TRBV11-2 and TRBJ1-2; the D is unclear. Trimming cost V 5 bases and J 6 bases, with 28 bases left between them. The CDR3 is 18 amino acids. Germline CDR1 reads SGHAT; CDR2 reads FQNNGV. CDR3 in amino acids: CASSPIPNLAGPVHGYTF. In DNA form, the CDR3 reads TGTGCCAGCAGCCCTATCCCAAATTTGGCCGGCCCCGTGCATGGCTACACCTTC.

V and J are TRBV28 and TRBJ2-6; possible D gene TRBD2, 6 bases. The CDR3 has 16 residues. Trimming left V 5 bases short and J 0 bases short, with 11 bases between. The V gene's germline CDR1 is MDHEN and CDR2 SYDVKM. The CDR3 spells CASSVPGGSGANVLTF. The CDR3 DNA is TGTGCCAGCAGTGTACCCGGGGGCTCTGGGGCCAACGTCCTGACTTTC.

This clonotype was observed a handful of times. The chain recombines TRBV5-1 with TRBJ2-7; a weak D match, TRBD2 (6 bases). The end of the DNA aligns better with TRBJ2-5, so the J call may be wrong. Germline V gene lookup returns CDR1 SGHRS and CDR2 YFSETQ. The length of the CDR3 is 12 residues. This CDR3 is CASGRGAETQYF. In DNA form, the CDR3 reads TGCGCCAGCGGCCGCGGGGCAGAGACCCAGTACTTC.

The chain links TRBV12-3 or TRBV12-4 to TRBJ2-6, with D perhaps TRBD2 (5 bases). There are 14 residues in the CDR3. V dropped 8 bases and J dropped 0 bases, with 8 bases sitting between them. The CDR3 DNA reads as TGTGCCAGCCGTGCGGGCTCTGGGGCCAACGTCCTGACTTTC. This sequence encodes CASRAGSGANVLTF.

This clonotype was seen many times. The V gene is TRBV5-1, the J gene TRBJ1-1, with D unclear. The CDR3 is 12 amino acids. Germline CDR1 and CDR2: SGHRS and YFSETQ. V lost 3 bases and J lost 12, with 15 bases in between. CDR3 sequence: CASSSATGVTFF. As DNA, the CDR3 is TGCGCCAGCAGCTCAGCAACGGGCGTAACTTTCTTT.